This T cell receptor (beta chain) was found in a study of blood T cell repertoires in COVID-19. Losses at the gene ends were 4 bases for V and 7 bases for J; bases not matched to a gene: 8. Germline CDR1 SGHKS, CDR2 YYEKEE (reference sequence). There are 14 residues in the CDR3. The sample holds one count of this clone. Sequenced by immunoSEQ multiplex PCR; TCRdb stores in-frame clones only, minus some. In the table there are 110,000 or so clones, over 70% of which are singletons. The sequencing sample was made of peripheral blood. The clonotype originates from a man between 45 and 60 years old with acute or convalescent COVID-19. The chain recombines TRBV5-5 with TRBJ1-5; 7 bases line up with TRBD1. The CDR3 coding sequence is TGTGCCAGCAGCATCACAGGGGACATGCAGCCCCAGCATTTT. Translating gives CASSITGDMQPQHF.